Listed below are T cell receptor beta chains from one sample, sequenced in a study of vaccination effects on CD4 cells after COVID-19. The antigens for these receptors are not known. TCRdb's copy holds only in-frame clones and misses some; the assay was immunoSEQ multiplex PCR. Counted here are approximately 45,000 clones, around 76% occurring once; the ten biggest clones make up approximately 12%. The specimen comprised CD4+ T cells from PBMCs cultured without peptide, sampled before COVID-19 vaccination. The receptors were gathered from a human donor who had a prior SARS-CoV-2 infection. Each CDR3 is given with its conserved first and last residue. A D gene is named only where the DNA matches it firmly. Expanded clones are given a class, and other clones once, few, many or no size at all.

TRBJ2-7 once TRBV5-6 NA TGTGCCAGCCGCCCCAGGGGCCGCAGCTCCTACGAGCAGTACTTC CASRPRGRSSYEQYF
TRBJ1-2 once TRBV27 TRBD1 TGTGCCAGCAGCCGACAGGGGGTTAACTATGGCTACACCTTC CASSRQGVNYGYTF
TRBJ1-1 NA TRBV2 TRBD1 TGTGCCAGCAGTGAATTGCCAGGGGGGAACACTGAAGCTTTCTTT CASSELPGGNTEAFF
TRBJ2-7 NA TRBV28 NA TGTGCCAGCACCAGCCTAGTTAACAGCCAAGCCTCCTACGAGCAGTACTTC CASTSLVNSQASYEQYF
TRBJ1-1 NA TRBV10-3 NA TGTGCCATCAGTGAGTCTATTTTGGCACGACCGAGGGACGGAGCTTTCTTT CAISESILARPRDGAFF
TRBJ2-1 few TRBV2 TRBD2 TGTGCCAGCAATCGGGGGGGTAGCTACAATGAGCAGTTCTTC CASNRGGSYNEQFF
TRBJ2-7 NA TRBV27 TRBD1 TGTGCCAGCAGTTTAACGAGGACAGGAGCTCCCTACGAGCAGTACTTC CASSLTRTGAPYEQYF
TRBJ1-4 NA TRBV3-1/TRBV3-2 NA TGTGCCAGCAGCCCGGTGGGTACAACTAATGAAAAACTGTTTTTT CASSPVGTTNEKLFF
TRBJ2-1 once TRBV2 TRBD2 TGTGCCACCATGGGACTAGCGGGAGTCGCGAGCTCCTACAATGAGCAGTTCTTC CATMGLAGVASSYNEQFF
TRBJ2-6 NA TRBV12-3/TRBV12-4 NA TGTGCCAGCAGTCCACAGGGGGCCAACGTCCTGACTTTC CASSPQGANVLTF
TRBJ1-1 NA TRBV18 NA TGTGCCAGCTCACGAGGGGGGGTGAACACTGAAGCTTTCTTT CASSRGGVNTEAFF
TRBJ1-5 NA TRBV5-4 NA TGTGCCAGCAGCTTGGAGCGCAATCAGCCCCAGCATTTT CASSLERNQPQHF
TRBJ2-4 NA TRBV11-3 NA TGTGCCAGCAGCGTAGGGGGGGGGAAGTACTTC CASSVGGGKYF
TRBJ2-4 NA TRBV11-3 TRBD2 TGTGCCAGCAGCCCAAAGGGGGTTCTAGCGGGGGGAGGGGACATTCAGTACTTC CASSPKGVLAGGGDIQYF
TRBJ2-7 NA TRBV5-8 TRBD1 TGTGCCAGCAGCCCTGACAGGGGTAACCTCGGCGAGCAGTACTTC CASSPDRGNLGEQYF
TRBJ2-1 NA TRBV19 NA TGTGCCAGTAAACCGTGGGGGGCCCAAGATGGTGAGCAGTTCTTC CASKPWGAQDGEQFF
TRBJ2-1 few TRBV6-1 TRBD2 TGTGCCAGCAGTGAATCCTTTATTCTAGCGGGAGGCTACAATGAGCAGTTCTTC CASSESFILAGGYNEQFF
TRBJ1-1 NA TRBV7-2 NA TGTGCCAGCAGCCCATCTCGGCGGAACACTGAAGCTTTCTTT CASSPSRRNTEAFF
TRBJ2-3 NA TRBV4-3 NA TGCGCCAGCAGCCCAAGATATCCGGATACGCAGTATTTT CASSPRYPDTQYF
TRBJ2-5 NA TRBV11-3 NA TGTGCCAGCAGCCCCGGGACAAAAGAGACCCAGTACTTC CASSPGTKETQYF
TRBJ1-1 NA TRBV5-6 NA TGTGCCAGCAGCTTGCGGTTGAGCACTGAAGCTTTCTTT CASSLRLSTEAFF
TRBJ2-5 NA TRBV20-1 TRBD2 TGCAGTGCTAGTCGTCGGGGGGGGGTAGAGACCCAGTACTTC CSASRRGGVETQYF
TRBJ2-7 NA TRBV7-8 TRBD1 TGTGCCAGCAGCCTCCCGGAGACAGGGGCTCTCTCCTACGAGCAGTACTTC CASSLPETGALSYEQYF
TRBJ2-7 NA TRBV9 NA TGTGCCAGCAGCGCAGGGCTAGCCCCCTACGAGCAGTACTTC CASSAGLAPYEQYF
TRBJ2-7 NA TRBV30 NA TGTGCCTGGAGCATGAGGACCGCGGGCGAGCAGTACTTC CAWSMRTAGEQYF
TRBJ1-5 NA TRBV18 NA TGTGCCAGCTCACCAGGCCAGAATCAGCCCCAGCATTTT CASSPGQNQPQHF
TRBJ2-7 NA TRBV19 NA TGTGCCAGTAGTTTTCTTGCACAGGGTTACGAGCAGTACTTC CASSFLAQGYEQYF
TRBJ2-1 once TRBV7-3 TRBD2 TGTGCCAGCAGCTTACGCCCAGCGGGGGCAAATGAGCAGTTCTTC CASSLRPAGANEQFF